This TCR beta chain was captured in a study of identical twins (dated by TCRdb to the mid-2010s). At the level of the whole study: To test whether fetal clonotypes persist, the study used deep sequencing on TCR alpha and beta repertoires from monozygotic twins, unrelated adults of various ages, and cord blood. To rule out contamination, replicate twin experiments were performed at different times with different library preparation protocols. On the study overall, not on this receptor specifically: Fewer insertions were carried by abundant cord blood beta clonotypes, a similar but weaker trend appeared in young adult naive repertoires, and no such trend appeared in memory repertoires. Out-of-frame TCR alpha sequences shared between twins showed an excess of low generation-probability sequences compared with coincidental sharing between unrelated individuals. Because the same donors could not be followed over many years, the conclusions relied on cross-sectional statistical analysis. In beta out-of-frame sequences, excess twin sharing was weaker, because having fewer shared sequences lowered the signal-to-noise ratio. Zero-insertion analyses could be partly confounded by invariant T cells such as MAIT and iNKT, although diverse VJ usage argued against such confounding for most clonotypes. In monozygotic twins, recombination models systematically underestimated out-of-frame TCR alpha sharing, but the models matched the sharing seen between unrelated individuals.

There are a few counts of this clonotype. No cognate antigen has been identified for it. No much larger clone exists at a distance of one base, and base qualities are not known. Receptor amplification or capture employed 5' RACE. TCRdb names Illumina HiSeq 2000 as the instrument used. Template switching introduced a universal primer binding site; the final cDNA contained a unique molecular identifier, enabling accurate counting of TCR cDNA molecules. Specific primers in the conserved constant-segment region were used to synthesize first-strand cDNA for the TCR alpha and beta chains. Each cDNA library was double barcoded, with a SMART-Mk sample barcode plus Illumina barcodes, to control for contamination. TruSeq adapter sequences, together with Illumina sample barcodes, were added in two successive PCR steps. The TCR alpha and beta cDNA libraries were sequenced on the Illumina HiSeq platform using custom primers. In the original analysis: MiGEC processed the raw reads to extract unique molecular identifiers, while MiXCR was used to determine the CDR3 positions. Recombination models were inferred per individual with the repgenHMM and IGoR tools using an EM algorithm. The analysis of shared clonotypes was done with the tcR package in R, with sharing normalized by the product of cloneset sizes. To study raw recombination without the effects of thymic and clonal selection, out-of-frame nonproductive sequences were analyzed. The public reads were quality trimmed at Q25 with fastp and then assembled into clones with MiXCR by TCRdb, keeping productive beta chains. Rows are unified per CDR3 protein, each entry keeping the most common DNA and genes. TCRdb's processing, not the study's, gives the V and J calls here. This sample holds 400,000 to 500,000 distinct CDR3 sequences; less than 20% were observed only once. The top ten constitute around 12% of the sample.

The trim is 8 bases for V and 8 bases for J, with a gap of 10 bases between the germline ends. The CDR3 holds 12 amino acids from the cysteine to the phenylalanine. This entry keeps only the CDR3 DNA: 36 bases, framed from base 1. The germline V gene yields MNHEY for CDR1 and SVGAGI for CDR2. Every donor in the study was a healthy Caucasian. Three unrelated non-twin adults were also sequenced: a male aged 18 to 29, a male aged 50 to 59 and a female aged 50 to 59. Using Miltenyi CD45RO+ enrichment and human naive T-cell isolation kits, memory (CD45RO+) and naive T cells were isolated from PBMC. This TCR was recovered from a man between 50 and 59 years old in good health. This chain is built from TRBV6-5 and TRBJ1-6; the D gene is possibly TRBD1, with 6 bases matching. The source material was naive T cells sorted from blood. The sample's cell subset or site label is to be understood as: cells isolated with a human naive T-cell isolation kit. The CDR3 corresponds to CASGGWDSPLHF. The DNA reads as follows: TGTGCCAGCGGGGGCTGGGATTCACCCCTCCACTTT.